This T cell receptor (beta chain) comes out of a study of blood T cell repertoires in COVID-19. Study information: Material from acute and convalescent COVID-19 was sourced from the United States, Italy and Spain. Sources were T cells, B-cell-depleted T cells, or PBMCs; the material itself was cDNA or gDNA.

This CDR3 is 12 amino acids long. Trimming removed 1 base from V and 8 bases from J, with 9 bases in between. Germline V gene sequence: CDR1 SQVTM, CDR2 ANQGSEA. The Seattle patients, enrolled during active infection, were followed longitudinally. TCRdb's table, derived via immunoSEQ multiplex PCR, lists solely in-frame clones and lacks some. Here the sample spans roughly 320,000 clones, 89% being singletons. The sample comprised peripheral blood. The sequence was obtained from a woman in her twenties or thirties with COVID-19, enrolled during active disease. The chain has TRBV29-1 and TRBJ2-1; D not certain. The CDR3 region has the DNA TGCAGCGTTGAAGTAGTCGCCGATGAGCAGTTCTTC. Its translation: CSVEVVADEQFF.